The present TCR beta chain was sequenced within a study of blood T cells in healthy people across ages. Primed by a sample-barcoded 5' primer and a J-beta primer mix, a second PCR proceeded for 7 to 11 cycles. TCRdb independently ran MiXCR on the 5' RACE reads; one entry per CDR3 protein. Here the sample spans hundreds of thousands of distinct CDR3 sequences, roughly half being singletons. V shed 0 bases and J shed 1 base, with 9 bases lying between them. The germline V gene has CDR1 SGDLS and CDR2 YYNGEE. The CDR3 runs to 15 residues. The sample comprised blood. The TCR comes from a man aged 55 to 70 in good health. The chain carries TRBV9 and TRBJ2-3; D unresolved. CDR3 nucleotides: TGTGCCAGCAGCGTAGTCCACGGAGGCACAGATACGCAGTATTTT. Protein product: CASSVVHGGTDTQYF.